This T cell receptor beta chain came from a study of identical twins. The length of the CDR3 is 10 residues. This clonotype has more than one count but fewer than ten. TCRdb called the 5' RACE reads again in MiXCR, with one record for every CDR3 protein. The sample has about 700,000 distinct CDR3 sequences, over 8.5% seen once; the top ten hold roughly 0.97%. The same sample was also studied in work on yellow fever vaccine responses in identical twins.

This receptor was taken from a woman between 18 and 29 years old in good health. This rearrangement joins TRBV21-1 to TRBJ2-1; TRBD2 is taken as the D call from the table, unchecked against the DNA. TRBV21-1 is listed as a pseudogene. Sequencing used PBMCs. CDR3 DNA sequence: TGTGCCAGCACAGGACTCCCGCGGTTCTTC. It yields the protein CASTGLPRFF.